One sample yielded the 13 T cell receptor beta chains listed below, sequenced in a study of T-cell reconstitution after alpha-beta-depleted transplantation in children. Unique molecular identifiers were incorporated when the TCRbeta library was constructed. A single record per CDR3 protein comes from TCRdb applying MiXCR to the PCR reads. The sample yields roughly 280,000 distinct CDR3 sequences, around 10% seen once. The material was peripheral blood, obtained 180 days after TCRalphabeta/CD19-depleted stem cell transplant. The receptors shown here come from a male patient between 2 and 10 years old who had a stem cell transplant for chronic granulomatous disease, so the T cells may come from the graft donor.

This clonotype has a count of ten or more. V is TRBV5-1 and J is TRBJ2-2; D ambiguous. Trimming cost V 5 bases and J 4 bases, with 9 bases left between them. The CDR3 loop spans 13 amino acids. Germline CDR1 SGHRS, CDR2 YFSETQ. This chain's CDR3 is CASSYFATGELFF. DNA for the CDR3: TGCGCCAGCAGTTATTTCGCCACCGGGGAGCTGTTTTTT.

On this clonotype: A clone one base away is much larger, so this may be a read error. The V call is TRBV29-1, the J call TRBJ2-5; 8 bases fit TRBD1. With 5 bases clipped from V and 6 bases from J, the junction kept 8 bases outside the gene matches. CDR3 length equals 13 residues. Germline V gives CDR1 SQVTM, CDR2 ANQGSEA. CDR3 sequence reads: CSVHRTGKKTQYF. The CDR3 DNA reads TGCAGCGTTCATCGGACAGGGAAGAAGACCCAGTACTTC.

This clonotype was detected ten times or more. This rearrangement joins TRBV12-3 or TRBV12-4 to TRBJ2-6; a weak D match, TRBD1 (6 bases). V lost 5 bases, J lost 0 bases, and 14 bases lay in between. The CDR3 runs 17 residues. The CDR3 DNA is TGTGCCAGCAGTCGTCCCGGGACATTCTCTGGGGCCAACGTCCTGACTTTC. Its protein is CASSRPGTFSGANVLTF.

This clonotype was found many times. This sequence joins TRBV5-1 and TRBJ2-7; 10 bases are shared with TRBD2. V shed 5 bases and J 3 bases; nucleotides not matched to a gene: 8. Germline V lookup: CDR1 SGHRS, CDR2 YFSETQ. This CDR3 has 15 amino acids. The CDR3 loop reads CASRPTSGTYYEQYF. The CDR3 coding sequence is TGCGCCAGCAGGCCAACTAGCGGGACTTACTACGAGCAGTACTTC.

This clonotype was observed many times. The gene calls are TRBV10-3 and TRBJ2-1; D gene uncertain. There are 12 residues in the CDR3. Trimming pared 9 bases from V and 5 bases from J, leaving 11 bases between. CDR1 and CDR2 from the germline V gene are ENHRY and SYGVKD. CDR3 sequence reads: CAIRTENNEQFF. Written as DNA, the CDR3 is TGTGCCATACGGACGGAAAACAATGAGCAGTTCTTC.

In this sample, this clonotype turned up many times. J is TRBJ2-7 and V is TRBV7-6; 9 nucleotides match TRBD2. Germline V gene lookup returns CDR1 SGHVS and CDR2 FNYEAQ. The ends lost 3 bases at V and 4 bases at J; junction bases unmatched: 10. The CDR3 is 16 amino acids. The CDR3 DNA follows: TGTGCCAGCAGCTTGGGCGGAGCGGGAGGCACATACGAGCAGTACTTC. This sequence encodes CASSLGGAGGTYEQYF. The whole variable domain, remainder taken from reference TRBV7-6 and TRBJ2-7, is GAGVSQSPRYKVTKRGQDVALRCDPISGHVSLYWYRQALGQGPEFLTYFNYEAQQDKSGLPNDRFSAERPEGSISTLTIQRTEQRDSAMYRCASSLGGAGGTYEQYFGPGTRLTVT.

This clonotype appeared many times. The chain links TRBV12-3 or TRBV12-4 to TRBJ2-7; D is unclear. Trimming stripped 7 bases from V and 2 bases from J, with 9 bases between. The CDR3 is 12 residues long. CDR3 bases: TGTGCCAGCATGGACGTCGCCTACGAGCAGTACTTC. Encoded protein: CASMDVAYEQYF.

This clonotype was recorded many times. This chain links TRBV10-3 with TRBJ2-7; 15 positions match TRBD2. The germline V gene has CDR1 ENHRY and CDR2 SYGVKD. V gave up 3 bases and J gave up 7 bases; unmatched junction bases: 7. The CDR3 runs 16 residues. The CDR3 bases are TGTGCCATCAGTGACCCGGGACTAGCGGGAGGCGGTGAGCAGTACTTC. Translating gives CAISDPGLAGGGEQYF.

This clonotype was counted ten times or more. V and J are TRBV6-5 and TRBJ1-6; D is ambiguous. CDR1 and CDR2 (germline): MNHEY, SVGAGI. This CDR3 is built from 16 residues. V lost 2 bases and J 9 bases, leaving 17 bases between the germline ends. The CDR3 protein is CASSYLRGPGGSPLHF. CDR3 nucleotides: TGTGCCAGCAGTTACCTCCGAGGACCGGGCGGTTCACCCCTCCACTTT.

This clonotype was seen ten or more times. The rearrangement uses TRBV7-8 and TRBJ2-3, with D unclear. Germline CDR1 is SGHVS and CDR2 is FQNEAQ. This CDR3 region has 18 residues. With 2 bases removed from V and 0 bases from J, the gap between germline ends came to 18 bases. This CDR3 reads CASSLLVYGSPSTDTQYF. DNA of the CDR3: TGTGCCAGCAGCTTACTAGTTTACGGGTCACCAAGCACAGATACGCAGTATTTT. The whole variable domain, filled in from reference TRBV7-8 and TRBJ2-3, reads GAGVSQSPRYKVAKRGQDVALRCDPISGHVSLFWYQQALGQGPEFLTYFQNEAQLDKSGLPSDRFFAERPEGSVSTLKIQRTQQEDSAVYLCASSLLVYGSPSTDTQYFGPGTRLTVL.

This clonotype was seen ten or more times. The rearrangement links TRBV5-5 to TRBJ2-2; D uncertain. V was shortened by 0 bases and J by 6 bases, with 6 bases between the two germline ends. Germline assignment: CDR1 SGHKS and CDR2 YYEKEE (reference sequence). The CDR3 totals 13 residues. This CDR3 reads CASSLEWAGELFF. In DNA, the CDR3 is TGTGCCAGCAGCTTGGAGTGGGCCGGGGAGCTGTTTTTT.

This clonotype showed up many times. CDR3: CASTGQVNQPQHF. As DNA, the CDR3 is TGTGCCAGCACTGGACAGGTCAATCAGCCCCAGCATTTT. J is TRBJ1-5 and V is TRBV12-3 or TRBV12-4; 7 nucleotides align to TRBD1. Trimming at V came to 7 bases and at J to 3 bases, leaving 3 bases not matched to a gene. The CDR3 contains 13 residues.

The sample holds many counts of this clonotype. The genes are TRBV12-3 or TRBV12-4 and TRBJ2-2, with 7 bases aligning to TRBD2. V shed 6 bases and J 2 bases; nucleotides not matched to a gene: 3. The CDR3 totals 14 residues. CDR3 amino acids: CASRKAGNTGELFF. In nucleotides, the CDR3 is TGTGCCAGCAGAAAAGCGGGAAACACCGGGGAGCTGTTTTTT.